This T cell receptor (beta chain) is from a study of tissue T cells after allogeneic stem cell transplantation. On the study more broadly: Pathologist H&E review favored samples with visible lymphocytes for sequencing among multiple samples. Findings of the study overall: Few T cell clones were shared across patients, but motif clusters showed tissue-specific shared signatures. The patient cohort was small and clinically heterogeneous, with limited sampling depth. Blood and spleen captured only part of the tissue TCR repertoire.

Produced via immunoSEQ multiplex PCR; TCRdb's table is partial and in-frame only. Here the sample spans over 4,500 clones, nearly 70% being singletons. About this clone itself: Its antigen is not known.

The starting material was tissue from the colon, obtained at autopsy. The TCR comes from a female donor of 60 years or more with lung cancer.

The CDR3 DNA sequence: TGTGCCAGCAGCGATCGTCGGACTGAAGCTTTCTTT. Protein sequence: CASSDRRTEAFF. The rearrangement uses TRBV6-2 or TRBV6-3 and TRBJ1-1; D call uncertain. The CDR3 length is 12 residues. The V gene's germline CDR1 is MNHEY and CDR2 SVGEGT. V was pared by 6 bases and J by 5 bases, with 10 bases between.